The text below deals with one T cell receptor (beta chain). The source of the sample is a study of blood T cell repertoires in COVID-19. Profiling relied on immunoSEQ multiplex PCR, and the TCRdb table lists in-frame clones only, not all of them. The sample includes under 300,000 clones, approximately 80% of them seen just once. The ends lost 5 bases at V and 6 bases at J; junction bases unmatched: 6. The germline V gene encodes CDR1 SGHVS and CDR2 FQNEAQ. The CDR3 spans 16 residues. The genes are TRBV7-8 and TRBJ2-3; 15 bases are a match to TRBD2. The TCR comes from an elderly woman with acute or convalescent COVID-19. The source material was peripheral blood. The CDR3 sequence is CASSVQGLAGGDTQYF. The CDR3 coding sequence is TGTGCCAGCAGCGTACAGGGACTAGCGGGGGGTGATACGCAGTATTTT.